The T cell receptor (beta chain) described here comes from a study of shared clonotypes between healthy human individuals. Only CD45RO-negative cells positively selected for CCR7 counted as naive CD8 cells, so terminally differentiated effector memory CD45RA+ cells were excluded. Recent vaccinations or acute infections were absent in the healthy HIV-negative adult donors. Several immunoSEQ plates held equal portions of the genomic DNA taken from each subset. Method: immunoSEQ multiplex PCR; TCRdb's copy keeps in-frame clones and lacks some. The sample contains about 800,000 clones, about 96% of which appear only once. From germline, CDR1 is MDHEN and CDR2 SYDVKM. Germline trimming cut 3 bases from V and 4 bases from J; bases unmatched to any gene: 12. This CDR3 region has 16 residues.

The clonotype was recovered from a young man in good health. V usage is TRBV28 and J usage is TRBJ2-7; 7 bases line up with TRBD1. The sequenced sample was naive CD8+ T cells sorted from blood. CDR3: CASSFPAPDRAYEQYF. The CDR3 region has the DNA TGTGCCAGCAGTTTCCCTGCGCCCGACAGGGCTTACGAGCAGTACTTC.